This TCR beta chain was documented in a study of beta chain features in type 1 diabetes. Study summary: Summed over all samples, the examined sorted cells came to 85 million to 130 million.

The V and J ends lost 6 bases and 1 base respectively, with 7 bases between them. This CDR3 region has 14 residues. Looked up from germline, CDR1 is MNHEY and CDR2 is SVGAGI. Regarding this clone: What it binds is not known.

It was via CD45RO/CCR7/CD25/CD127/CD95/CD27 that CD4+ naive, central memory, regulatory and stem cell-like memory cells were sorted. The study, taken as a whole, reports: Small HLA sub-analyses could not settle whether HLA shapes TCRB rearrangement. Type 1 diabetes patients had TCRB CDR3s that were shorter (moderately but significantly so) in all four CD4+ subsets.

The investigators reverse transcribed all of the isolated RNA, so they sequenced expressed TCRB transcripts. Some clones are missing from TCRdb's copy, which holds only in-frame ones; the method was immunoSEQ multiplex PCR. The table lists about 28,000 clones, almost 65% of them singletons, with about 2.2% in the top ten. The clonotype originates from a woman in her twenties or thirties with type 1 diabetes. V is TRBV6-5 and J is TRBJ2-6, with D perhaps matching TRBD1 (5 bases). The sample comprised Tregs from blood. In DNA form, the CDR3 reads TGTGCCAGCAGCAGGGCTTCTGGGGCCAACGTCCTGACTTTC. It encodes CASSRASGANVLTF.